The 27 T cell receptor beta chains in this list originate from one sample, sequenced in a study of cytomegalovirus exposure and HLA in healthy donors. The study ran its PCR with 60 Vbeta and 13 Jbeta primers. Data came from immunoSEQ multiplex PCR; TCRdb stores just in-frame clones and leaves some out. The sample shows 150,000 or so clones, around 67% of them seen only once. The sequenced material came from PBMCs. The source is a woman aged 18 to 35 in good health and CMV-seronegative.

This sequence joins TRBV11-2 and TRBJ2-5; no clear D. The ends were cut back, 3 bases at V and 0 bases at J, with 5 bases in the middle. The CDR3 totals 13 residues. Germline-derived CDR1 and CDR2 are SGHAT and FQNNGV. CDR3 nucleotides: TGTGCCAGCAGCTTGACATACCAAGAGACCCAGTACTTC. This encodes CASSLTYQETQYF.

Concerning this clone itself: The same CDR3 is also encoded by other DNA sequences in this sample. This chain links TRBV7-3 with TRBJ1-3, with D unresolved. The V gene lost 3 bases and the J gene lost 0 bases, with 6 bases spanning the gap. The CDR3 runs 14 residues. Germline V lookup: CDR1 SGHTA, CDR2 FQGTGA. The CDR3 loop is CASSLRPSGNTIYF. The CDR3 DNA follows: TGTGCCAGCAGCTTGAGGCCCTCTGGAAACACCATATATTTT.

The chain joins TRBV7-2 to TRBJ2-5, with 9 bases aligning to TRBD2. CDR1 and CDR2 (germline): SGHTA, FQGNSA. The V and J ends lost 1 base and 5 bases, in that order; junction bases with no gene match: 5. The CDR3 runs to 15 residues. This CDR3 reads CASSLGAGGPETQYF. The CDR3 bases are TGTGCCAGCAGCTTAGGTGCGGGGGGGCCGGAGACCCAGTACTTC.

The chain employs TRBV7-9 and TRBJ2-3; 14 bases fit TRBD2. CDR1 and CDR2 (germline): SEHNR, FQNEAQ (reference sequence). J gave up 5 bases and V 4 bases, and 14 bases lay outside the gene matches. This CDR3 contains 19 residues. The CDR3 bases are TGTGCCAGCAGCTCATGGACTAGCGGGAGGTGGAGTGCTGAAGATACGCAGTATTTT. Residues: CASSSWTSGRWSAEDTQYF.

The chain uses TRBV4-1 and TRBJ2-2, with 9 nucleotides matching TRBD2. The junction had 5 bases not matched to a gene; V was cut back by 0 bases and J by 3 bases. This CDR3 spans 17 amino acids. Germline V gene sequence: CDR1 MGHRA, CDR2 YSYEKL. CDR3 sequence reads: CASSQDGLAGHTGELFF. The DNA for the CDR3 is TGCGCCAGCAGCCAAGATGGGCTAGCGGGACACACCGGGGAGCTGTTTTTT.

This clone was observed once. The chain employs TRBV7-9 and TRBJ2-3; D is perhaps TRBD2 (5 bases). The length of the CDR3 is 15 residues. The ends were cut back, 0 bases at V and 3 bases at J, with 10 bases in the middle. Germline V CDR1 and CDR2: SEHNR, FQNEAQ (reference sequence). The DNA for the CDR3 is TGTGCCAGCAGCTTAGCGGGAGTGGGGACAGATACGCAGTATTTT. Translation gives CASSLAGVGTDTQYF.

The V and J genes are TRBV27 and TRBJ1-5; perhaps TRBD1 as D (6 bases). The germline CDR1 and CDR2 sequences are MNHEY and SMNVEV (reference sequence). The V end was cut by 6 bases, the J end by 0 bases, with 15 bases between. This CDR3 contains 16 residues. The CDR3 loop reads CASSSHYRDSNQPQHF. CDR3 nucleotide sequence: TGTGCCAGCAGCTCTCACTACAGGGATAGCAATCAGCCCCAGCATTTT.

This chain joins TRBV7-3 and TRBJ2-5; D possibly corresponds to TRBD2 (6 bases). Germline CDR1 and CDR2: SGHTA and FQGTGA. The CDR3 contains 14 residues. V lost 5 bases to trimming and J lost 1 base, with 11 bases between them. CDR3 coding DNA: TGTGCCAGCAGCCGGCGGGGCCCCCAAGAGACCCAGTACTTC. This translates into CASSRRGPQETQYF.

The chain joins TRBV19 to TRBJ2-3; 10 bases agree with TRBD2. Germline lookup yields CDR1 LNHDA and CDR2 SQIVND (reference sequence). With V trimmed by 2 bases and J by 3 bases, 2 bases remained unmatched. This CDR3 has 15 residues. CDR3 sequence reads: CASSITAGGTDTQYF. Here the CDR3 DNA reads TGTGCCAGTAGTATAACAGCGGGGGGGACAGATACGCAGTATTTT.

This rearrangement joins TRBV10-3 to TRBJ2-2; 11 nucleotides agree with TRBD1. V gave up 11 bases and J gave up 5 bases; unmatched junction bases: 4. This CDR3 contains 13 residues. Germline V gene sequence: CDR1 ENHRY, CDR2 SYGVKD. The CDR3 sequence is CAVDRGLTGELFF. Here the CDR3 DNA reads TGTGCCGTGGACAGGGGGCTGACCGGGGAGCTGTTTTTT.

This clone came up a few times. This chain connects TRBV18 to TRBJ2-2; D might be TRBD1 (6 bases). This CDR3 contains 17 residues. Trimming shortened V by 3 bases and J by 3 bases, and 17 bases separated the two germline ends. The germline V gene encodes CDR1 KGHSH and CDR2 LQKENI. The CDR3 DNA reads TGTGCCAGCTCACCTGGGACAAACAACCTGGACACCGGGGAGCTGTTTTTT. Translated: CASSPGTNNLDTGELFF.

This clone has more than one count but fewer than ten. This chain joins TRBV18 and TRBJ1-4; 7 bases line up with TRBD1. The CDR3 consists of 14 residues. In germline, CDR1 is KGHSH, CDR2 LQKENI. J gave up 5 bases and V 3 bases, and 3 bases lay outside the gene matches. CDR3 sequence reads: CASSPTGMNEKLFF. The CDR3 DNA sequence: TGTGCCAGCTCACCGACAGGGATGAATGAAAAACTGTTTTTT. Using reference TRBV18 and TRBJ1-4 for the parts outside the CDR3, the full variable domain is NAGVMQNPRHLVRRRGQEARLRCSPMKGHSHVYWYRQLPEEGLKFMVYLQKENIIDESGMPKERFSAEFPKEGPSILRIQQVVRGDSAAYFCASSPTGMNEKLFFGSGTQLSVL.

V gene TRBV9 combines with J gene TRBJ1-2; D may be TRBD1 (6 bases). The CDR3 runs to 14 residues. Germline CDR1 SGDLS, CDR2 YYNGEE. V was cut by 2 bases and J by 3 bases, with 11 bases left in between. Here the CDR3 reads CASSVRDTDYGYTF. As DNA, the CDR3 is TGTGCCAGCAGCGTCCGGGACACCGACTATGGCTACACCTTC.

This chain uses TRBV5-4 with TRBJ1-4, with TRBD1 matching over 9 bases. Germline-derived CDR1 and CDR2 are SGHNT and YYREEE (reference sequence). The V gene end was trimmed by 4 bases and the J gene end by 8 bases; junction bases not matched to a gene: 9. CDR3 length: 15 residues. Here the CDR3 DNA reads TGTGCCAGCAGCGCACTACAGGGGGCGCGGGAAAAACTGTTTTTT. Translating it yields CASSALQGAREKLFF.

This clone came up a few times. The chain joins TRBV19 to TRBJ1-1; 7 bases are a match to TRBD1. V dropped 7 bases and J dropped 4; count of bases not matched to a gene: 12. This CDR3 spans 15 amino acids. CDR1 and CDR2 from the germline V gene are LNHDA and SQIVND (reference sequence). CDR3 DNA: TGTGCCAGTAAATTCCAGGGGGTGTTGAGCACTGAAGCTTTCTTT. Translation gives CASKFQGVLSTEAFF. Full variable domain (missing parts from reference TRBV19 and TRBJ1-1): DGGITQSPKYLFRKEGQNVTLSCEQNLNHDAMYWYRQDPGQGLRLIYYSQIVNDFQKGDIAEGYSVSREKKESFPLTVTSAQKNPTAFYLCASKFQGVLSTEAFFGQGTRLTVV.

The chain recombines TRBV6-1 with TRBJ2-7; TRBD1 agrees at 10 bases. Germline loops: CDR1 MNHNS, CDR2 SASEGT. The CDR3 runs to 14 residues. V lost 3 bases and J lost 4; bases outside the gene matches: 3. The CDR3 DNA follows: TGTGCCAGCAGTGACCGACAGGGGGCTTACGAGCAGTACGTC. This gives the protein CASSDRQGAYEQYV.

This clone was observed a handful of times. The V and J genes are TRBV27 and TRBJ2-2; tentative D call: TRBD2 (6 bases). Per germline, CDR1 MNHEY and CDR2 SMNVEV (reference sequence). V was pared by 4 bases and J by 7 bases, with 13 bases between. This CDR3 is 14 amino acids long. CDR3 nucleotides: TGTGCCAGCAGTTCCAGCTTGGGGGGCGGGGAGCTGTTTTTT. The encoded protein is CASSSSLGGGELFF.

This chain uses TRBV7-8 with TRBJ2-2; maybe TRBD1 (6 bases). This CDR3 spans 14 amino acids. V was pared by 5 bases and J by 7 bases, with 14 bases between. Germline V gene data show CDR1 as SGHVS and CDR2 as FQNEAQ. This CDR3 is CASSRRGRGGELFF. The CDR3 DNA reads as TGTGCCAGCAGCCGCAGGGGCCGGGGCGGGGAGCTGTTTTTT.

This rearrangement joins TRBV27 to TRBJ1-2; maybe TRBD1 (6 bases). The CDR3 contains 21 residues. Germline CDR1 MNHEY, CDR2 SMNVEV (reference sequence). Trimming took off 6 bases at V and 7 bases at J, with 39 bases between the two ends. CDR3 bases: TGTGCCAGCAGCCCAAACCGGAAAACAGGGTTTTCTTATCGTCCAGATATTGGCTACACCTTC. The encoded protein is CASSPNRKTGFSYRPDIGYTF.

This rearrangement joins TRBV2 to TRBJ2-2; the match to TRBD1 covers 10 bases. Germline trimming cut 8 bases from V and 5 bases from J; bases unmatched to any gene: 8. The germline V gene encodes CDR1 SNHLY and CDR2 FYNNEI. The CDR3 runs to 15 residues. In DNA, the CDR3 is TGTGCCAGCGTGGGGGACAGGGGAAGGACCGGGGAGCTGTTTTTT. It is translated as CASVGDRGRTGELFF.

The chain joins TRBV4-1 to TRBJ2-1, with a tentative D call TRBD1 (5 bases). The CDR3 sequence is 13 residues long. The germline V gene encodes CDR1 MGHRA and CDR2 YSYEKL. The V end lost 4 bases, the J end lost 8 bases, and 12 bases lay between the germline ends. The CDR3 sequence is CASSLQGRDEQFF. The CDR3 bases are TGCGCCAGCAGCCTCCAGGGTCGGGATGAGCAGTTCTTC.

This clone has only one observation. The chain links TRBV7-8 to TRBJ2-5, with 9 bases identical to TRBD2. The end of the DNA is better explained by TRBJ2-7, so the J call may be wrong. CDR1 and CDR2 (germline): SGHVS, FQNEAQ. The CDR3 covers 15 residues. In nucleotides, the CDR3 is TGTGCCAGCAGCTTAGTTAGCGGGGGAACCTACGAGCAGTACTTC. It translates to CASSLVSGGTYEQYF.

In its sample, this clone was seen a few times. The V call is TRBV7-6, the J call TRBJ1-2; 9 bases match TRBD1. Germline CDR1 reads SGHVS; CDR2 reads FNYEAQ. The trim removed 0 bases at V and 5 bases at J, leaving 7 bases unmatched. This CDR3 has 16 amino acids. The CDR3 reads CASSLAPSGTGYGYTF. The CDR3 DNA follows: TGTGCCAGCAGCTTAGCCCCCTCCGGGACAGGGTATGGCTACACCTTC. The full variable domain, rest sourced from reference TRBV7-6 and TRBJ1-2, is GAGVSQSPRYKVTKRGQDVALRCDPISGHVSLYWYRQALGQGPEFLTYFNYEAQQDKSGLPNDRFSAERPEGSISTLTIQRTEQRDSAMYRCASSLAPSGTGYGYTFGSGTRLTVV.

The gene calls are TRBV5-6 and TRBJ2-5; D ambiguous. The CDR3 contains 16 residues. CDR1 and CDR2 from the germline V gene are SGHDT and YYEEEE. Trimming took 2 bases from V and 0 from J, leaving 14 bases between them. CDR3 loop: CASSFFQRSYQETQYF. Written as DNA, the CDR3 is TGTGCCAGCAGCTTCTTCCAGCGATCGTACCAAGAGACCCAGTACTTC.

The rearrangement joins TRBV4-3 to TRBJ1-6, with D perhaps matching TRBD1 (5 bases). The CDR3 has 16 amino acids. Germline values: CDR1 LGHNA, CDR2 YSLEER. With 0 bases removed from V and 6 bases from J, the gap between germline ends came to 12 bases. CDR3 loop: CASSQERSQGNSPLHF. The CDR3 nucleotides read TGCGCCAGCAGCCAAGAAAGGTCGCAGGGTAATTCACCCCTCCACTTT.

The rearrangement uses TRBV10-3 and TRBJ2-3; 14 bases line up with TRBD2. CDR1 and CDR2 (germline): ENHRY, SYGVKD. The length of the CDR3 is 15 residues. The junction had 9 bases not matched to a gene; V was cut back by 10 bases and J by 6 bases. The CDR3 bases are TGTGCCACAGCCGGACTAGCGGGAGGATCGGATACGCAGTATTTT. Encoded protein: CATAGLAGGSDTQYF.

V is TRBV7-9 and J is TRBJ2-5; possibly TRBD2 for D (5 bases). Germline V gene data show CDR1 as SEHNR and CDR2 as FQNEAQ (reference sequence). The CDR3 is 14 amino acids. V was shortened by 4 bases and J by 7 bases, with 16 bases between the two germline ends. CDR3 DNA sequence: TGTGCCAGCAGCTCCGGACGGGGTGCGGGGACCCAGTACTTC. This translates into CASSSGRGAGTQYF.